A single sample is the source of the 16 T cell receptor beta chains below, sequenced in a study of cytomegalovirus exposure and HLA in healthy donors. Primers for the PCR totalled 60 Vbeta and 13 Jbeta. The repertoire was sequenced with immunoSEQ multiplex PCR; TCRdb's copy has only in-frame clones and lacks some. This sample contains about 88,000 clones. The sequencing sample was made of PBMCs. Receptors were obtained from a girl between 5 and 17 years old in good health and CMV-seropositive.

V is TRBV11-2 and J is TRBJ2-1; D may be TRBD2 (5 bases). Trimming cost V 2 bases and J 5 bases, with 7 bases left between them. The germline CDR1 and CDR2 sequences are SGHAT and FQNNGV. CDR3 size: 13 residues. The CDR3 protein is CASSLLADNEQFF. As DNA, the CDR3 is TGTGCCAGCAGCTTACTAGCTGACAATGAGCAGTTCTTC.

CDR3 sequence (DNA): TGCGCCAGCAGCCAAGACAGGGGTGAGATAGGCTATGGCTACACCTTC. As protein: CASSQDRGEIGYGYTF. The rearrangement joins TRBV4-1 to TRBJ1-2; TRBD1 might be the D (6 bases). The CDR3 is 16 residues long. With 0 bases removed from V and 4 bases from J, the gap between germline ends came to 15 bases. Germline lookup yields CDR1 MGHRA and CDR2 YSYEKL.

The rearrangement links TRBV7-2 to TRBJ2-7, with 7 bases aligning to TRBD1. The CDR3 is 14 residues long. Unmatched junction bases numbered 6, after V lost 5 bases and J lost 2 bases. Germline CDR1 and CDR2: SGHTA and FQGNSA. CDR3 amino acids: CASSQTGLTYEQYF. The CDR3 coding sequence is TGTGCCAGCAGCCAGACAGGGCTTACCTACGAGCAGTACTTC.

In DNA, the CDR3 is TGTGCCAGTAGTATGTGGCTGAGGGGGAACTATGGCTACACCTTC. Encoded protein: CASSMWLRGNYGYTF. The rearrangement uses TRBV19 and TRBJ1-2; D might be TRBD1 (6 bases). Germline V gives CDR1 LNHDA, CDR2 SQIVND (reference sequence). The CDR3 sequence is 15 residues long. V gave up 3 bases and J gave up 2 bases, with 13 bases separating them.

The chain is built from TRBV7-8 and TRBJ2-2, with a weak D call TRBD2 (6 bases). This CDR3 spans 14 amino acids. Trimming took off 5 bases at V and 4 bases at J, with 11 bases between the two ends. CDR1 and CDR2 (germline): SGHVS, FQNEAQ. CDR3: CASSGDSFTGELFF. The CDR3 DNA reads TGTGCCAGCAGCGGGGACTCCTTCACCGGGGAGCTGTTTTTT.

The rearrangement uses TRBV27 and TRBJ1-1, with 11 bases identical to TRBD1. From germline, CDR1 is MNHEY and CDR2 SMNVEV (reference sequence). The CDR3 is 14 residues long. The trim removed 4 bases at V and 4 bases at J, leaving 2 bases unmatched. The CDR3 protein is CASSSGTGGTEAFF. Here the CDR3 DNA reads TGTGCCAGCAGTTCCGGGACAGGGGGCACTGAAGCTTTCTTT.

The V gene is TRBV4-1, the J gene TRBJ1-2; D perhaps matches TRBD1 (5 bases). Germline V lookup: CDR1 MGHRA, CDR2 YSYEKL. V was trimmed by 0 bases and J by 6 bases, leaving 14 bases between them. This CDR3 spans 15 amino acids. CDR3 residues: CASSQDPRVVHGYTF. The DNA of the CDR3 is TGCGCCAGCAGCCAAGATCCCAGGGTAGTTCATGGCTACACCTTC.

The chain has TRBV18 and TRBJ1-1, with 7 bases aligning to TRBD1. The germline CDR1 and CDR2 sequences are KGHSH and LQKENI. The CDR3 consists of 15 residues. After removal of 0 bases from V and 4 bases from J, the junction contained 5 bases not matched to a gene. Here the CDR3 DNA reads TGTGCCAGCTCACCACCTACAGGGGCGGGCACTGAAGCTTTCTTT. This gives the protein CASSPPTGAGTEAFF.

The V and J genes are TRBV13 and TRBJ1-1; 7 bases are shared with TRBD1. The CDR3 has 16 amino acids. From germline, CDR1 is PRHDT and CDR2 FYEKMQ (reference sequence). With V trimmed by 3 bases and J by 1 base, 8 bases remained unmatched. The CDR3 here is CASSFSDRDWNTEAFF. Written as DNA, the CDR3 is TGTGCCAGCAGCTTTTCAGACAGGGATTGGAACACTGAAGCTTTCTTT.

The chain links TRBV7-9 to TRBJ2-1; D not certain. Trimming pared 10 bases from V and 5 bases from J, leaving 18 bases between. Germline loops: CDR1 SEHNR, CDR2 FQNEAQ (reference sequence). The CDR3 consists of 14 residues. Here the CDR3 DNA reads TGTGCCATCCTTGAATACAGCCTCGACAATGAGCAGTTCTTC. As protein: CAILEYSLDNEQFF.

CDR3 sequence: CAIGRGTTEAFF. The CDR3 DNA follows: TGTGCCATCGGTAGGGGGACCACTGAAGCTTTCTTT. The chain combines TRBV10-3 with TRBJ1-1; TRBD1 is a possible D gene (6 bases). CDR1 is ENHRY and CDR2 is SYGVKD in the germline V gene. Trimming shortened V by 8 bases and J by 4 bases, and 11 bases separated the two germline ends. The CDR3 consists of 12 residues.

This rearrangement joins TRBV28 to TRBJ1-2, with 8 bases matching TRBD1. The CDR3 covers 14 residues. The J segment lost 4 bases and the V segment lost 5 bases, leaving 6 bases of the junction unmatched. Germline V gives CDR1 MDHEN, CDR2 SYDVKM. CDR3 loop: CASSDRGGGYGYTF. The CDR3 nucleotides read TGTGCCAGCAGTGACAGGGGCGGCGGCTATGGCTACACCTTC.

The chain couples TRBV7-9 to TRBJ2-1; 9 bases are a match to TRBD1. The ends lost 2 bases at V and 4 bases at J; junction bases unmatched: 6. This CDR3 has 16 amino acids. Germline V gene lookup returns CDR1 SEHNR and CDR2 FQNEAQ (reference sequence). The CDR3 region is CASSLLGQGPYNEQFF. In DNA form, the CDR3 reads TGTGCCAGCAGCTTATTGGGACAGGGACCTTACAATGAGCAGTTCTTC. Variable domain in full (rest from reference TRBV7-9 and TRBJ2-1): DTGVSQNPRHKITKRGQNVTFRCDPISEHNRLYWYRQTLGQGPEFLTYFQNEAQLEKSRLLSDRFSAERPKGSFSTLEIQRTEQGDSAMYLCASSLLGQGPYNEQFFGPGTRLTVL.

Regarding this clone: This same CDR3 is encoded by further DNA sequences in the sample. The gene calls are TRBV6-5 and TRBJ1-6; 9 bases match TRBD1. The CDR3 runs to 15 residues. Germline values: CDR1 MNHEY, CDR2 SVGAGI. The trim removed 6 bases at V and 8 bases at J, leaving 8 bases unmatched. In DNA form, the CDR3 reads TGTGCCAGCAGAAGCCTACAGGGGGCGGATTCACCCCTCCACTTT. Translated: CASRSLQGADSPLHF.

As DNA, the CDR3 is TGTGCCAGCACCACACAGGGAGACACTGAAGCTTTCTTT. Encoded protein: CASTTQGDTEAFF. This chain uses TRBV6-5 with TRBJ1-1; maybe TRBD1 (6 bases). The germline V and J ends were trimmed by 7 bases and 3 bases, with 12 bases remaining between them. Germline V gives CDR1 MNHEY, CDR2 SVGAGI. This CDR3 comprises 13 residues.

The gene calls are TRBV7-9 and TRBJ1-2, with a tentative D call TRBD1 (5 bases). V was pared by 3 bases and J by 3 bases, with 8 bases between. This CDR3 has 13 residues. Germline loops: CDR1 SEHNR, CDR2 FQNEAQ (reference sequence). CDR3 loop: CASSLGGDYGYTF. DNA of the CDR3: TGTGCCAGCAGCTTGGGGGGGGACTATGGCTACACCTTC. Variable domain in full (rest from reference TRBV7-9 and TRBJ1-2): DTGVSQNPRHKITKRGQNVTFRCDPISEHNRLYWYRQTLGQGPEFLTYFQNEAQLEKSRLLSDRFSAERPKGSFSTLEIQRTEQGDSAMYLCASSLGGDYGYTFGSGTRLTVV.